The 8 T cell receptor beta chains in this list originate from one sample, sequenced in a study of cytomegalovirus exposure and HLA in healthy donors. The PCR had 60 Vbeta and 13 Jbeta primers. Libraries were prepared by immunoSEQ multiplex PCR; TCRdb keeps only in-frame clonotypes and omits some of them. The sample records under 250,000 clones, roughly 84% being singletons. Input material: PBMCs. These receptors all come from a man aged 50 or older in good health and CMV-seronegative.

This chain uses TRBV5-6 with TRBJ2-1, with TRBD1 as a possible D gene (6 bases). V lost 6 bases to trimming and J lost 7 bases, with 17 bases between them. The germline V gene encodes CDR1 SGHDT and CDR2 YYEEEE. The CDR3 loop spans 14 amino acids. The CDR3 region has the DNA TGTGCCAGCACCCTACAGGGTGTTTTTAATGAGCAGTTCTTC. This sequence encodes CASTLQGVFNEQFF.

CDR3 nucleotides: TGTGCCAGAGGGACCTACCGGACAGGCCGCGGGAAAAGGAGCACAGATACGCAGTATTTT. Its protein is CARGTYRTGRGKRSTDTQYF. The V call is TRBV5-3, the J call TRBJ2-3; possible D gene TRBD1, 7 bases. TRBV5-3 is an ORF for which the function is uncertain. The length of the CDR3 is 20 residues. V lost 7 bases, J lost 0 bases, and 30 bases lay in between.

This clone appeared a few times. The rearrangement uses TRBV19 and TRBJ2-1; D is perhaps TRBD2 (5 bases). Trimming left V 7 bases short and J 0 bases short, with 13 bases between. The germline gives CDR1 LNHDA, CDR2 SQIVND (reference sequence). The CDR3 loop spans 15 amino acids. The CDR3 DNA follows: TGTGCCAGTAATAAAGCGGTGAGCTCCTACAATGAGCAGTTCTTC. It encodes CASNKAVSSYNEQFF.

The J gene is TRBJ1-1, the V gene TRBV27, with TRBD1 matching 7 bases. V was pared by 5 bases and J by 4 bases, with 10 bases of the junction left unmatched. The length of the CDR3 is 15 residues. The germline V gene has CDR1 MNHEY and CDR2 SMNVEV (reference sequence). Here the CDR3 reads CASSQSGTVGTEAFF. The CDR3 DNA reads as TGTGCCAGCAGTCAATCCGGGACAGTGGGCACTGAAGCTTTCTTT.

J is TRBJ2-7 and V is TRBV20-1, with D possibly matching TRBD1 (6 bases). The CDR3 consists of 11 residues. V shed 7 bases and J shed 0 bases, with 7 bases lying between them. The germline V gene has CDR1 DFQATT and CDR2 SNEGSKA (reference sequence). The CDR3 sequence: CSGGGSYEQYF. The CDR3 coding sequence is TGCAGTGGAGGGGGCTCCTACGAGCAGTACTTC.

This sequence joins TRBV10-1 and TRBJ2-5; D remains ambiguous. Germline loops: CDR1 WNHNN, CDR2 SYGVQD (reference sequence). This CDR3 has 13 residues. Trimming took off 2 bases at V and 0 bases at J, with 4 bases between the two ends. The CDR3 region is CASSEQNQETQYF. The DNA of the CDR3 is TGCGCCAGCAGTGAGCAGAACCAAGAGACCCAGTACTTC.

This clone has a handful of counts. The rearrangement links TRBV30 to TRBJ2-3; TRBD1 agrees at 7 bases. Germline V lookup: CDR1 GTSNPN, CDR2 SVGIG (reference sequence). The CDR3 extends over 14 amino acids. V shed 3 bases and J 7 bases; nucleotides not matched to a gene: 10. The CDR3 DNA reads as TGTGCCTGGAGCGGGCCCACAGGGGTTCATACGCAGTATTTT. Protein product: CAWSGPTGVHTQYF.

This rearrangement joins TRBV7-9 to TRBJ2-3; 8 nucleotides align to TRBD1. CDR1 and CDR2 from the germline V gene are SEHNR and FQNEAQ (reference sequence). The CDR3 is made up of 15 amino acids. Unmatched junction bases numbered 8, after V lost 4 bases and J lost 5 bases. The CDR3 loop reads CASSSTRGLGDTQYF. The CDR3 region has the DNA TGTGCCAGCAGCTCAACCAGGGGGCTTGGAGATACGCAGTATTTT.